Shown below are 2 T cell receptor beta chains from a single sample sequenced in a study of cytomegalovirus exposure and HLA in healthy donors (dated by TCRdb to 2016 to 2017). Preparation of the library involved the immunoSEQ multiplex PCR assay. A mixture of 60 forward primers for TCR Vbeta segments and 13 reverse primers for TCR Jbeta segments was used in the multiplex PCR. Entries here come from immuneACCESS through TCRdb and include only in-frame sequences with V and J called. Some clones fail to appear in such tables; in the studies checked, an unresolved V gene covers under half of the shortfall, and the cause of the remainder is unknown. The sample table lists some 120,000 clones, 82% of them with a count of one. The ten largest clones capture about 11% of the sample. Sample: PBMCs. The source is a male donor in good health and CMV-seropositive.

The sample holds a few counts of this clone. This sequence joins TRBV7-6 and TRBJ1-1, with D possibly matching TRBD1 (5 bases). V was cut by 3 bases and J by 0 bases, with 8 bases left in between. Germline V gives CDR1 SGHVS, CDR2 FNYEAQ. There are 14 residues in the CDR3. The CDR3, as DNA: TGTGCCAGCAGCTTGGCAGGGATGAACACTGAAGCTTTCTTT. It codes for CASSLAGMNTEAFF.

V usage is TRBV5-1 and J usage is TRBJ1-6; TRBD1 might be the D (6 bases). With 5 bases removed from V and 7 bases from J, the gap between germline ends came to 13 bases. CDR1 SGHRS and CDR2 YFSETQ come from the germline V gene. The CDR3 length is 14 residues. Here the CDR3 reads CASRSRTVNSPLHF. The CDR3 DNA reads TGCGCCAGCAGATCCCGGACAGTAAATTCACCCCTCCACTTT.